Below are 9 T cell receptor beta chains sequenced from a single sample in a study of identical twins. TCRdb re-derived calls from the 5' RACE reads in MiXCR, one entry per CDR3 protein. The data contain more than 400,000 distinct CDR3 sequences, 13% to 15% of them seen just once; the ten biggest clones take up nearly 0.45%. This sample was also put to use in a study of yellow fever vaccine responses in identical twins.

Specimen: CD4+ T cells sorted from blood. The receptor source for this set is a woman between 18 and 30 years old in good health.

This clonotype was seen only a few times. J is TRBJ2-1 and V is TRBV4-1, with D possibly being TRBD2 (5 bases). Trimming took off 1 base at V and 10 bases at J, with 11 bases between the two ends. This CDR3 region has 13 residues. Per germline, CDR1 MGHRA and CDR2 YSYEKL. CDR3 sequence reads: CASSQVSGYEQFF. The CDR3 region has the DNA TGCGCCAGCAGCCAAGTTTCGGGGTACGAGCAGTTCTTC.

This clonotype was detected only a few times. The V call is TRBV29-1, the J call TRBJ2-2; D possibly uses TRBD1 or TRBD2 (6 bases each). Trimming cost V 4 bases and J 4 bases, with 19 bases left between them. CDR3 length equals 16 residues. Germline V gene data show CDR1 as SQVTM and CDR2 as ANQGSEA. The chain's CDR3 is CSVAWVSGAGTGELFF. Written as DNA, the CDR3 is TGCAGCGTTGCCTGGGTATCGGGGGCGGGCACCGGGGAGCTGTTTTTT.

In this sample, this clonotype turned up a few times. The chain carries TRBV3-1 and TRBJ1-1; D unresolved. The V and J ends lost 0 bases and 3 bases respectively, with 11 bases between them. This CDR3 comprises 15 residues. The germline CDR1 and CDR2 sequences are LGHDT and YNNKEL (reference sequence). The DNA for the CDR3 is TGTGCCAGCAGCCAAGATCAGTTGAGGGACACTGAAGCTTTCTTT. It yields the protein CASSQDQLRDTEAFF. Drawing the rest from reference TRBV3-1 and TRBJ1-1, the complete variable domain is DTAVSQTPKYLVTQMGNDKSIKCEQNLGHDTMYWYKQDSKKFLKIMFSYNNKELIINETVPNRFSPKSPDKAHLNLHINSLELGDSAVYFCASSQDQLRDTEAFFGQGTRLTVV.

This clonotype was seen a handful of times. The rearrangement joins TRBV5-5 to TRBJ2-3, with a possible D match to TRBD1 (5 bases). V dropped 3 bases and J dropped 0 bases, with 20 bases sitting between them. The CDR3 sequence is 18 residues long. From germline, CDR1 is SGHKS and CDR2 YYEKEE (reference sequence). The chain's CDR3 is CASSWAQGASTSTDTQYF. The CDR3 DNA is TGTGCCAGCAGCTGGGCCCAAGGGGCAAGCACTAGCACAGATACGCAGTATTTT.

The V call is TRBV20-1, the J call TRBJ2-5, with a possible D match to TRBD1 (5 bases). The CDR3 spans 14 residues. The V end lost 2 bases, the J end lost 2 bases, and 12 bases lay between the germline ends. Germline V CDR1 and CDR2: DFQATT, SNEGSKA (reference sequence). For the CDR3, the DNA is TGCAGTGCTAGACAAAGGGGCGTTCAAGAGACCCAGTACTTC. Translating it yields CSARQRGVQETQYF.

The CDR3 DNA follows: TGCAGTGCGCGACCAAAGGGGACCGGGGAGCTGTTTTTT. Translated, it gives CSARPKGTGELFF. V and J are TRBV20-1 and TRBJ2-2; D is possibly TRBD1 (5 bases). CDR3 length: 13 residues. CDR1 and CDR2 (germline): DFQATT, SNEGSKA (reference sequence). Trimming cost V 6 bases and J 5 bases, with 13 bases left between them.

V usage is TRBV2 and J usage is TRBJ2-2; D is possibly TRBD2 (5 bases). This CDR3 has 13 amino acids. The V end lost 7 bases, the J end lost 7 bases, and 13 bases lay between the germline ends. The germline V gene encodes CDR1 SNHLY and CDR2 FYNNEI. The CDR3 is CASKGSSRGELFF. CDR3 coding DNA: TGTGCCAGCAAAGGGAGTTCTCGCGGGGAGCTGTTTTTT.

V usage is TRBV2 and J usage is TRBJ2-1; either TRBD1 or TRBD2 may supply D (6 bases each). The V gene's germline CDR1 is SNHLY and CDR2 FYNNEI. Trimming cost V 11 bases and J 4 bases, with 24 bases left between them. This CDR3 has 16 amino acids. CDR3: CAGRKTERGLYNEQFF. In nucleotides, the CDR3 is TGTGCCGGCCGAAAAACGGAACGGGGGCTGTACAATGAGCAGTTCTTC.

In this sample, this clonotype turned up a few times. The chain employs TRBV20-1 and TRBJ1-1; TRBD1 is a possible D gene (5 bases). The germline V and J ends were trimmed by 5 bases and 4 bases, with 17 bases remaining between them. Germline V lookup: CDR1 DFQATT, CDR2 SNEGSKA (reference sequence). This CDR3 is built from 14 residues. The DNA of the CDR3 is TGCAGTGCTCCTGGGGCGGGGATGGCCACTGAAGCTTTCTTT. The encoded protein is CSAPGAGMATEAFF.